A selection of T cell receptor beta chains follows, all from one sample in a study of human T cells and chemical hapten exposure. TCRdb redid the calling of the RACE reads with MiXCR, one entry per CDR3 protein. Of some 350,000 distinct CDR3 sequences listed, roughly 6.9% were seen once; the top ten hold more than 7%. The input for sequencing was whole blood, taken in connection with sensitization to the hapten diphenylcyclopropenone (DPC). The receptors originated from a woman aged 18-29 years with alopecia areata. Some clones in this sample may be carry-over from other donors' samples. The CDR3 runs from the conserved cysteine through the conserved F or W. A D gene is named only where the DNA matches it firmly. A clone size is listed for some rows: how often the clone was seen (once, few, many), or a class if it is expanded.

TRBJ2-2 TRBV2 TRBD1 . TGTGCCTGGACGACAGGGGGCACCGGGGAGCTGTTTTTT CAWTTGGTGELFF
TRBJ1-4 TRBV15 TRBD1 . TGTGCCACCAGCCCCTACAGGGGCCTAACTAATGGAAAACTGTTTTTT CATSPYRGLTNGKLFF
TRBJ2-7 TRBV6-2/TRBV6-3 TRBD1 . TGTGCCAGCAGCAGGACAGGGCACGAGCAGTACTTC CASSRTGHEQYF
TRBJ2-6 TRBV6-2/TRBV6-3 . many TGTGCCAGCAGCTTCGATGGGCCAGGGTCCTCTGGGGCCAACGTCCTGACTTTC CASSFDGPGSSGANVLTF
TRBJ1-1 TRBV6-5 TRBD1 few TGTGCCAGCACTCTTTACAGGGGTCTGAACACTGAAGCTTTCTTT CASTLYRGLNTEAFF
TRBJ2-2 TRBV16 TRBD1 few TGTGCCAGCAGCCATTGGGACAGGGAACCCGGGGAGCTGTTTTTT CASSHWDREPGELFF
TRBJ2-1 TRBV20-1 . many TGCAGTATCGGGAACTCGAGGGATTACAATGAGCAGTTCTTC CSIGNSRDYNEQFF
TRBJ2-7 TRBV6-5 TRBD1 . TGTGCCAGCAGACAGACAGGGAGCGACGAGCAGTACTTC CASRQTGSDEQYF
TRBJ1-3 TRBV20-1 TRBD1 few TGCAGTGCTAGAGGAGCAGGGGGTTATGGAAACACCATATATTTT CSARGAGGYGNTIYF
TRBJ1-1 TRBV7-6 . few TGTGCCAGCAGCCTCTTAGTGGACGGGGGAACTGAAGCTTTCTTT CASSLLVDGGTEAFF
TRBJ2-5 TRBV12-3/TRBV12-4 . few TGTGCCAGTTCCCATGGGTGGGAGACCCAGTACTTC CASSHGWETQYF
TRBJ2-1 TRBV9 TRBD2 few TGTGCCAGCAGCTCAGAGCGTGGTATAGCGGGGGAACACAATGAGCAGTTCTTC CASSSERGIAGEHNEQFF